This T cell receptor (beta chain) was observed in a study of regulatory T cells. Study findings and constraints: In CD3G-deficient patients, conventional CD4+ T cells were enriched for hydrophobic CDR3 residues at positions 6 and 7.

The PCR used 52 TRBV and 13 TRBJ primers. The table came from immunoSEQ multiplex PCR; TCRdb's copy has only in-frame clones and leaves some out. The table lists about 32,000 clones, around nine tenths of them singletons. In the case of this clone: What it binds is not known.

Patients aged 2 to 39 years had fewer naive and more memory CD4+ and CD8+ T cells. CD4+ T cells were divided by sorting: CD25-high CD127-low Tregs, CD25-low CD127-high conventional cells. Trimming took off 4 bases at V and 4 bases at J, with 14 bases between the two ends. Germline V gene lookup returns CDR1 SGHRS and CDR2 YFSETQ. This CDR3 contains 14 residues. The specimen sequenced was conventional CD4+ T cells sorted from blood. This receptor was taken from a person aged 18-29 years with CD3G deficiency. This chain joins TRBV5-1 and TRBJ2-5; D is uncertain. The CDR3: CASSHPQAGETQYF. DNA of the CDR3: TGCGCCAGCAGCCATCCACAAGCCGGAGAGACCCAGTACTTC. Supplemented by reference TRBV5-1 and TRBJ2-5, the full variable domain reads KAGVTQTPRYLIKTRGQQVTLSCSPISGHRSVSWYQQTPGQGLQFLFEYFSETQRNKGNFPGRFSGRQFSNSRSEMNVSTLELGDSALYLCASSHPQAGETQYFGPGTRLLVL.